The 27 T cell receptor beta chains given below trace back to one sample, sequenced in a study of molecular identifiers for immune sequencing clone quantification. One entry per CDR3 protein results from TCRdb running MiXCR on the PCR reads. The sample consists of approximately 97,000 distinct CDR3 sequences, 20% to 25% of them appearing once. Specimen: naive CD8+ T cells from blood, with Jurkat cell RNA spiked in. The subset here: FACS-sorted CD8+CD4-CCR7+CD45RA+ naive T cells. The source is a human donor in good health. Some libraries in this study had Jurkat cell RNA spiked in.

This clonotype was detected many times. This chain links TRBV6-5 with TRBJ1-1, with unresolved D. CDR1 is MNHEY, CDR2 SVGAGI, per germline. Trimming removed 4 bases at V and 4 bases at J, with 16 bases between. The CDR3 consists of 15 residues. The CDR3: CASSSGITRATEAFF. The CDR3 nucleotides are TGTGCCAGCAGTTCCGGCATAACACGAGCCACTGAAGCTTTCTTT.

CDR3 bases: TGTGCCAGCGCCGGACTGCCAAAACACAGGGACACAGATACGCAGTATTTT. This encodes CASAGLPKHRDTDTQYF. V and J are TRBV25-1 and TRBJ2-3; tentatively, D is TRBD1 (6 bases). The CDR3 runs to 17 residues. The ends were cut back, 8 bases at V and 2 bases at J, with 23 bases in the middle. Germline V CDR1 and CDR2: MGHDK, SYGVNS.

There are many counts of this clonotype. The chain couples TRBV6-2 or TRBV6-3 to TRBJ1-1; unclear D gene. V was clipped by 4 bases and J by 1 base, with 7 bases between them. Per germline, CDR1 MNHEY and CDR2 SVGEGT. The CDR3 sequence is 13 residues long. The CDR3 bases are TGTGCCAGCAGTTCTACACAGAACACTGAAGCTTTCTTT. It is translated as CASSSTQNTEAFF.

The V call is TRBV19, the J call TRBJ2-7, with D possibly called TRBD1 or TRBD2 (5 bases each). Trimming stripped 5 bases from V and 3 bases from J, with 11 bases between. CDR3 length equals 13 residues. In germline, CDR1 is LNHDA, CDR2 SQIVND (reference sequence). The CDR3: CASSAGTNYEQYF. CDR3 DNA: TGTGCCAGTAGTGCCGGGACGAACTACGAGCAGTACTTC.

Ten or more counts support this clonotype. V usage is TRBV7-9 and J usage is TRBJ2-6; D is perhaps TRBD1 (5 bases). This CDR3 comprises 17 residues. V lost 4 bases and J lost 0, with 13 bases in between. Germline CDR1 and CDR2: SEHNR and FQNEAQ (reference sequence). CDR3 amino acids: CASSSTVSASGANVLTF. CDR3 DNA sequence: TGTGCCAGCAGCTCGACAGTTTCCGCCTCTGGGGCCAACGTCCTGACTTTC. Full variable domain (missing parts from reference TRBV7-9 and TRBJ2-6): DTGVSQNPRHKITKRGQNVTFRCDPISEHNRLYWYRQTLGQGPEFLTYFQNEAQLEKSRLLSDRFSAERPKGSFSTLEIQRTEQGDSAMYLCASSSTVSASGANVLTFGAGSRLTVL.

There are many counts of this clonotype. The chain is built from TRBV14 and TRBJ2-3; D unclear. CDR3 size: 12 residues. The germline V gene encodes CDR1 SGHDN and CDR2 FVKESK. V lost 3 bases and J lost 10, with 11 bases in between. DNA for the CDR3: TGTGCCAGCAGCCAGCCTAAGATGGCGCAGTATTTT. Its translation: CASSQPKMAQYF.

At least ten counts were recorded for this clonotype. The chain is built from TRBV20-1 and TRBJ2-3; D gene unclear. Per germline, CDR1 DFQATT and CDR2 SNEGSKA (reference sequence). With 2 bases removed from V and 0 bases from J, the gap between germline ends came to 6 bases. This CDR3 is 13 amino acids long. CDR3 bases: TGCAGTGCTAGAAACACTAGCACAGATACGCAGTATTTT. The encoded protein is CSARNTSTDTQYF.

The table lists this clonotype with a count of one. Possible read error: a much larger clone is one base away. This chain's CDR3 is CTWSSVGGFYGYTF. The CDR3 DNA reads as TGTACCTGGAGTTCGGTAGGAGGGTTTTATGGCTACACCTTC. The chain has TRBV30 and TRBJ1-2; no clear D gene. The CDR3 runs 14 residues. CDR1 is GTSNPN, CDR2 SVGIG, per germline (reference sequence).

In regard to this clonotype: A much larger clone is a single base away; this may be a read error. This rearrangement joins TRBV4-1 to TRBJ2-3, with 10 positions matching TRBD1. CDR3 length: 14 residues. CDR1 MGHRA and CDR2 YSYEKL come from the germline V gene. The V and J ends lost 3 bases and 5 bases, in that order; junction bases with no gene match: 2. The CDR3 loop is CASSQGQGRDTQYF. As DNA, the CDR3 is TGCGCCAGCAGCCAGGGACAGGGGAGAGATACGCAGTATTTT.

As for this clonotype: It may be a read error: a sequence one base away is much more abundant. The V and J genes are TRBV28 and TRBJ2-7; D may be TRBD2 (5 bases). The germline CDR1 and CDR2 sequences are MDHEN and SYDVKM. The CDR3 length is 15 residues. V gave up 2 bases and J gave up 3 bases, with 14 bases separating them. The CDR3 spells CASSLISSRFYEQYF. The CDR3 nucleotides read TGTGCCAGCAGTTTAATCTCTAGCAGATTCTACGAGCAGTACTTC.

This clonotype was seen many times. The chain couples TRBV11-2 to TRBJ1-2; no reliable D call. Germline values: CDR1 SGHAT, CDR2 FQNNGV. The V end was cut by 5 bases, the J end by 0 bases, with 16 bases between. The CDR3 length is 16 residues. CDR3 sequence (DNA): TGTGCCAGCAGCCCCCCCCGTCAGGAGGCTAACTATGGCTACACCTTC. As protein: CASSPPRQEANYGYTF.

Remarks on this clonotype: The junction shows a germline mismatch at one end, possibly a read error. The J gene is TRBJ1-2, the V gene TRBV13, with D uncertain. Germline CDR1 is PRHDT and CDR2 is FYEKMQ (reference sequence). The CDR3 loop spans 15 amino acids. CDR3 sequence: CASSLGPDLTYGCTF. The CDR3 region has the DNA TGTGCCAGCAGCTTAGGCCCGGATTTGACTTATGGCTGCACCTTC.

At least ten counts were recorded for this clonotype. The gene calls are TRBV12-3 or TRBV12-4 and TRBJ2-3; 15 bases map to TRBD2. The CDR3 totals 17 residues. Losses at the gene ends were 4 bases for V and 4 bases for J; bases not matched to a gene: 6. The CDR3: CASSSPRTSGGADTQYF. For the CDR3, the DNA is TGTGCCAGCAGTTCTCCTCGGACTAGCGGGGGGGCAGATACGCAGTATTTT.

In the case of this clonotype: It may be a read error: a sequence one base away is much more abundant. This chain connects TRBV7-8 to TRBJ2-5; 12 bases fit TRBD2. The V gene's germline CDR1 is SGHVS and CDR2 FQNEAQ. The CDR3 loop spans 16 amino acids. CDR3 in amino acids: CASSLGLAGEKETQCF. The CDR3 bases are TGTGCCAGCAGCTTAGGACTAGCGGGGGAGAAGGAGACCCAGTGCTTC.

On this clonotype: Sequence at one end of the junction differs from germline and may be a read error. This chain uses TRBV4-1 with TRBJ2-1; D might be TRBD1 or TRBD2, each matching 5 bases. The length of the CDR3 is 13 residues. CDR1 and CDR2 from the germline V gene are MGHRA and YSYEKL. CDR3 loop: CAGSQVPGPGGFF. DNA for the CDR3: TGCGCCGGCAGCCAAGTTCCGGGACCTGGGGGGTTCTTC.

The chain couples TRBV15 to TRBJ2-3; D might be TRBD1 or TRBD2, each matching 6 bases. The CDR3 consists of 15 residues. Per the germline V gene, CDR1 is LNHNV and CDR2 is YYDKDF (reference sequence). V gave up 7 bases and J gave up 0 bases, with 14 bases separating them. The chain's CDR3 is CATTLGGLSTDTQYF. CDR3 DNA: TGTGCCACCACCCTAGGGGGACTTAGCACAGATACGCAGTATTTT.

This clonotype came up many times. The chain carries TRBV27 and TRBJ1-1; D is perhaps TRBD1 (5 bases). The germline V and J ends were trimmed by 3 bases and 5 bases, with 13 bases remaining between them. The germline V gene encodes CDR1 MNHEY and CDR2 SMNVEV (reference sequence). The CDR3 extends over 14 amino acids. The CDR3 region is CASSLMARGTEAFF. CDR3 in DNA: TGTGCCAGCAGTTTGATGGCAAGGGGTACTGAAGCTTTCTTT.

Comment on this clonotype: A much larger clone differs by one base, so this may be a read error. The genes are TRBV28 and TRBJ2-3; the D gene is possibly TRBD1 (5 bases). In germline, CDR1 is MDHEN, CDR2 SYDVKM. This CDR3 comprises 14 residues. The CDR3 protein is CASGLLRGSDTQYF. The CDR3 DNA is TGTGCCAGCGGTTTATTAAGGGGAAGTGATACGCAGTATTTT.

In DNA, the CDR3 is TGCAGTGCACCCCGCTCAGTGAACACTGAAGCTTTCTTT. This translates into CSAPRSVNTEAFF. The rearrangement joins TRBV20-1 to TRBJ1-1, with D hard to call. Trimming shortened V by 6 bases and J by 0 bases, and 11 bases separated the two germline ends. This CDR3 is 13 amino acids long. The V gene's germline CDR1 is DFQATT and CDR2 SNEGSKA (reference sequence).

The CDR3 DNA reads as TGTGCCGGCTCTAGCTCCGGGACTAGCGTGAATACGCAGCATTTT. It yields the protein CAGSSSGTSVNTQHF. The chain employs TRBV27 and TRBJ2-3; tentative D call: TRBD1 (5 bases). The last part of the DNA fits TRBJ1-5 better; the J call may be wrong. CDR1 is MNHEY, CDR2 SMNVEV, per germline (reference sequence). The CDR3 is made up of 15 amino acids.

This rearrangement joins TRBV29-1 to TRBJ1-1, with no clear D. Germline V gene data show CDR1 as SQVTM and CDR2 as ANQGSEA. The CDR3 contains 12 residues. Trimming took off 7 bases at V and 5 bases at J, with 14 bases between the two ends. The CDR3 coding sequence is TGCAGCGCTGCGCCGAGTGAGACTGAAGCTTTCTTT. The encoded protein is CSAAPSETEAFF. Based on the CDR3 plus reference TRBV29-1 and TRBJ1-1, the full variable domain is SAVISQKPSRDICQRGTSLTIQCQVDSQVTMMFWYRQQPGQSLTLIATANQGSEATYESGFVIDKFPISRPNLTFSTLTVSNMSPEDSSIYLCSAAPSETEAFFGQGTRLTVV.

This clonotype was observed at least ten times. This chain connects TRBV27 to TRBJ2-1; perhaps D is TRBD1 or TRBD2 (5 bases each). V was shortened by 8 bases and J by 2 bases, with 13 bases between the two germline ends. Looked up from germline, CDR1 is MNHEY and CDR2 is SMNVEV (reference sequence). This CDR3 region has 14 residues. CDR3 sequence reads: CASSIMGAYNEQFF. CDR3 DNA: TGTGCCAGCTCTATAATGGGGGCCTACAATGAGCAGTTCTTC.

The CDR3 loop reads CASSYTGQGNQPQHF. The CDR3, as DNA: TGTGCCAGCAGTTATACCGGACAGGGCAATCAGCCCCAGCATTTT. The gene calls are TRBV27 and TRBJ1-5; 7 nucleotides line up with TRBD1. Trimming cost V 4 bases and J 2 bases; bases outside gene matches: 5. The CDR3 has 15 residues. Germline values: CDR1 MNHEY, CDR2 SMNVEV (reference sequence).

This clonotype was seen at least ten times. The V and J genes are TRBV6-4 and TRBJ1-5; 7 bases fit TRBD1. J lost 3 bases, V lost 8 bases, and 10 bases had no gene match. This CDR3 comprises 15 residues. Germline V gives CDR1 MRHNA, CDR2 SNTAGT. CDR3 in amino acids: CASGRPGQHNQPQHF. CDR3 DNA: TGTGCCAGCGGGCGACCGGGACAGCACAATCAGCCCCAGCATTTT.

This clonotype was seen only a few times. The CDR3 end shows no conserved phenylalanine or tryptophan, and so a read error is likely. This chain joins TRBV5-6 and TRBJ2-1, with D tentatively TRBD2 (6 bases). Trimming shortened V by 4 bases and J by 6 bases, and 8 bases separated the two germline ends. Germline V CDR1 and CDR2: SGHDT, YYEEEE. The CDR3 totals 12 residues. The CDR3 here is CASSPGLNEQFL. The CDR3 region has the DNA TGTGCCAGCAGCCCGGGACTCAATGAGCAGTTCCTC.

In regard to this clonotype: A much larger clone lies one base from this, so it may be a read error. The chain has TRBV6-5 and TRBJ1-2; TRBD1 might be the D (5 bases). Looked up from germline, CDR1 is MNHEY and CDR2 is SVGAGI. The CDR3 loop spans 15 amino acids. The ends were cut back, 5 bases at V and 4 bases at J, with 17 bases in the middle. The CDR3 nucleotides read TGTGCCAGCAGTCCCCCGGGGGAAGGTATCTATGGCTACACCTTC. Its translation is CASSPPGEGIYGYTF.

Of note for this clonotype: A read error is likely, as this CDR3 ends without the conserved phenylalanine or tryptophan. The chain has TRBV7-3 and TRBJ2-3; 7 bases are a match to TRBD2. The CDR3 totals 16 residues. Germline values: CDR1 SGHTA, CDR2 FQGTGA. With 1 base clipped from V and 4 bases from J, the junction kept 8 bases outside the gene matches. The DNA for the CDR3 is TGTGCCAGCAGCTTAAGTGGTGCGGGAGTCCCAGATACGCAGTATTCT. As protein: CASSLSGAGVPDTQYS.